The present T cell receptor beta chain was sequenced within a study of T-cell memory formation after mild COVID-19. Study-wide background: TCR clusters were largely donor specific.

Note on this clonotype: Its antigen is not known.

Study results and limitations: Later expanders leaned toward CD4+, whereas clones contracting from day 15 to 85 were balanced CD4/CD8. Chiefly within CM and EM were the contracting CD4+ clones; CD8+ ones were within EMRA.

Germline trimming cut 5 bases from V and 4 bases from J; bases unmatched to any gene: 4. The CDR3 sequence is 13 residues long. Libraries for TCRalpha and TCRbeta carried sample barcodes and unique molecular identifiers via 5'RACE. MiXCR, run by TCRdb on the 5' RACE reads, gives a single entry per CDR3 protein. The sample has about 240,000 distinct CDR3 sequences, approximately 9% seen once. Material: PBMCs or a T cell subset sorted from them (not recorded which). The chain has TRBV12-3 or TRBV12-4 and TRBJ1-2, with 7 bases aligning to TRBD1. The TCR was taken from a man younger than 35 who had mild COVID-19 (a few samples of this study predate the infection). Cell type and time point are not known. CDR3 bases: TGTGCCAGCAGTACCCGACAGGGCTATGGCTACACCTTC. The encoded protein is CASSTRQGYGYTF.